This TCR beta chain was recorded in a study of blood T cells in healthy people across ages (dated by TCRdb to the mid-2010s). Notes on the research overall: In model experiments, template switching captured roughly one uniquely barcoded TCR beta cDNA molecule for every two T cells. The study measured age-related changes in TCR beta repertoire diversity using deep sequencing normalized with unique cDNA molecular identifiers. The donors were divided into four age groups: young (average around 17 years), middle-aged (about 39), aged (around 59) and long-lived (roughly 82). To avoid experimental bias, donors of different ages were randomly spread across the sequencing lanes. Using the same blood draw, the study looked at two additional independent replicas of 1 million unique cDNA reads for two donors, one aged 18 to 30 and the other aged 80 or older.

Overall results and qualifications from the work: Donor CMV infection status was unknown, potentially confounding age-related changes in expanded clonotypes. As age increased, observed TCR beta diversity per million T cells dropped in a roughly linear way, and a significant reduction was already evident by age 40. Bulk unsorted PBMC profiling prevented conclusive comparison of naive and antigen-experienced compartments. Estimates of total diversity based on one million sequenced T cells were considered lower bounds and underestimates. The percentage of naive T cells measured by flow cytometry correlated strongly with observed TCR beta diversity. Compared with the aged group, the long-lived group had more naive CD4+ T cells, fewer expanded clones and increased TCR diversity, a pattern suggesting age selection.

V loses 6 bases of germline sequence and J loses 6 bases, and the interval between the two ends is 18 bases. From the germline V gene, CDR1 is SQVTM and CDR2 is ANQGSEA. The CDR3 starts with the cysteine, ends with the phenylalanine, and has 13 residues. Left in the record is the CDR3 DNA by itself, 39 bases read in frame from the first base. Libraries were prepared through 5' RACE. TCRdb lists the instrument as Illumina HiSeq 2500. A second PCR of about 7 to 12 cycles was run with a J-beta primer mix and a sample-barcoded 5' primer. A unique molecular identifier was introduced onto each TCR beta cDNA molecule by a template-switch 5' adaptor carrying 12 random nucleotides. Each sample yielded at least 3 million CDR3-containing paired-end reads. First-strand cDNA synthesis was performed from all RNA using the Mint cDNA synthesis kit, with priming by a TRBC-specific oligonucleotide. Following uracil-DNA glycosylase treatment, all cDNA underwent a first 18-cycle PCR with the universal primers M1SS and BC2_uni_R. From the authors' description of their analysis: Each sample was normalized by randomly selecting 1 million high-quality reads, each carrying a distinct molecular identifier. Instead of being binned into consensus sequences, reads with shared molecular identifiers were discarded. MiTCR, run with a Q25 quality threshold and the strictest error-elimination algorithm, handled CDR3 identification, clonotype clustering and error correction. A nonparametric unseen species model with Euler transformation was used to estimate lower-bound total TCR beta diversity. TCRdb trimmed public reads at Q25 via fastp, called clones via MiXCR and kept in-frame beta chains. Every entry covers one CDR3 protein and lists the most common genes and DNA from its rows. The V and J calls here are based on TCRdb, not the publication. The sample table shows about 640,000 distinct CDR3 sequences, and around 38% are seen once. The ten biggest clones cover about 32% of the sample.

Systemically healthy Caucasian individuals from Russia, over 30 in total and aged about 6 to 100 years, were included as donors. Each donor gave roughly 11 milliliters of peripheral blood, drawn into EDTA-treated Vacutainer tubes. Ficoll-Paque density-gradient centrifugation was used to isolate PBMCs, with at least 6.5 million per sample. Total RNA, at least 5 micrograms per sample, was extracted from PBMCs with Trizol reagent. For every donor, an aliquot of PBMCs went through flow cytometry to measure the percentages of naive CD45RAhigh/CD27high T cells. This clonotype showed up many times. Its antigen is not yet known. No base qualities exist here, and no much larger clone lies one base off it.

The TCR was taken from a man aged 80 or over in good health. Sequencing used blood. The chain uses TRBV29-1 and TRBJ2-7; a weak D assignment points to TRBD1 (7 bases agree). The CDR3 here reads CSVRVTGTGEQYF. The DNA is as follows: TGCAGCGTCCGCGTGACAGGGACTGGCGAGCAGTACTTC.